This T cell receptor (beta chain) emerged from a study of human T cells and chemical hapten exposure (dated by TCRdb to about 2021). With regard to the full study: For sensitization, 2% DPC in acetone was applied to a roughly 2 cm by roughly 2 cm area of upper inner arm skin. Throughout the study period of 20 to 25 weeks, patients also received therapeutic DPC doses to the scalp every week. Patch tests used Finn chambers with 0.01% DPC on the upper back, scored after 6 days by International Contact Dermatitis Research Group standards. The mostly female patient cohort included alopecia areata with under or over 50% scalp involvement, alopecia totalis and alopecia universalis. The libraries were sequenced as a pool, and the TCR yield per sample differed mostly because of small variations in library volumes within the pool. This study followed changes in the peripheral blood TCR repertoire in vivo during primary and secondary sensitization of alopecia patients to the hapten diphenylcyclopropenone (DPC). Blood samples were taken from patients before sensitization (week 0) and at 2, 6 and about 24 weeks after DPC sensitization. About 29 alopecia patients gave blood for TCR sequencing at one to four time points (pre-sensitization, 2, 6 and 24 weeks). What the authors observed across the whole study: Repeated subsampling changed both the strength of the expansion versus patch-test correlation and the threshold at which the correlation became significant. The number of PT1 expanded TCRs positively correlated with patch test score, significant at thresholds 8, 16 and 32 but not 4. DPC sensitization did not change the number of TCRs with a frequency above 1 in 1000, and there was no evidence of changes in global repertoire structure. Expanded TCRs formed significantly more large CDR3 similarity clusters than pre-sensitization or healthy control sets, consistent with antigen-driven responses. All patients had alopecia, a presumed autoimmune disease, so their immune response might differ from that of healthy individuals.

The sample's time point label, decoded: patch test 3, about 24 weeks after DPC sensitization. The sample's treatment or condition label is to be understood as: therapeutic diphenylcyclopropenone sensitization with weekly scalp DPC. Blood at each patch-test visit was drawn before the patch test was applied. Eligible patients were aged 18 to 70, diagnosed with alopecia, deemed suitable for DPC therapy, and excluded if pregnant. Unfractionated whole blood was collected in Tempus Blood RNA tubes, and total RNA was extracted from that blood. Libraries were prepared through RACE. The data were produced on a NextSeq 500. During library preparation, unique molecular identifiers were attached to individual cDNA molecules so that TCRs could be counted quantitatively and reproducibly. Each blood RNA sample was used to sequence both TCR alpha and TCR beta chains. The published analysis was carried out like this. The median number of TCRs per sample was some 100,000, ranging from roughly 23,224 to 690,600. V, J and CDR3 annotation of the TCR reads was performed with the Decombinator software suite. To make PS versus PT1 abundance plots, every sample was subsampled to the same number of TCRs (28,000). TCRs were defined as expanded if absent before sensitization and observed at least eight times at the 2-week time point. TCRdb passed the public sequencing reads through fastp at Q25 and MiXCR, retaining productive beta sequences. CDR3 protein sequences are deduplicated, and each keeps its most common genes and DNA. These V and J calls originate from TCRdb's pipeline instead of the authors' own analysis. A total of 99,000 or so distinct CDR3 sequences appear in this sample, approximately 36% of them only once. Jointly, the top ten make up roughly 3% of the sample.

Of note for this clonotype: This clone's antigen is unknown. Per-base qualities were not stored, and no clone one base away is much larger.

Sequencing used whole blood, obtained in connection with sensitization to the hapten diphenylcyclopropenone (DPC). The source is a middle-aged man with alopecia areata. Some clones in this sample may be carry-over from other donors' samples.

CDR3 loop: CASSRDFSGREETQYF. The sequence in DNA is TGTGCCAGCAGTCGAGACTTCAGCGGGAGGGAAGAGACCCAGTACTTC. This chain is built from TRBV7-9 and TRBJ2-5, with 10 bases matching TRBD2. Spanning cysteine to phenylalanine, the CDR3 consists of 16 amino acids. The read is trimmed to its CDR3 DNA, 48 bases read in frame from base 1. After removal of 6 bases from V and 3 bases from J, the junction retains 10 bases not matched to a gene. The germline V gene (reference sequence) provides CDR1 SEHNR and CDR2 FQNEAQ. Supplemented by the reference TRBV7-9 and TRBJ2-5 proteins around the CDR3, the complete variable domain is DTGVSQNPRHKITKRGQNVTFRCDPISEHNRLYWYRQTLGQGPEFLTYFQNEAQLEKSRLLSDRFSAERPKGSFSTLEIQRTEQGDSAMYLCASSRDFSGREETQYFGPGTRLLVL.